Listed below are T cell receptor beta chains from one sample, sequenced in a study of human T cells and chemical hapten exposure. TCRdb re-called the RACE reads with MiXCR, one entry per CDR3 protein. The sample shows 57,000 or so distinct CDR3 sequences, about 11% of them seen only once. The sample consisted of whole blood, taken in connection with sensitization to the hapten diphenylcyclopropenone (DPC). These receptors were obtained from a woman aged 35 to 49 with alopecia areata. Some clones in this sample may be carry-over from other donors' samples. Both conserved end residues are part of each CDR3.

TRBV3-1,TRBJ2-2,CASSLGGARLTGELFF
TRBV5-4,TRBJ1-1,CASSSTDRNTEAFF
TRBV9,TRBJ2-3,CASSSRGSGITDTQYF
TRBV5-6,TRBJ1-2,CASSLFFGTGSYTF
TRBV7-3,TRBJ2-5,CASSLTASGTQETQYF
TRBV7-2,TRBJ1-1,CASGQGARVGTEAFF
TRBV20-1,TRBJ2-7,CSARDTSASSYEQYF
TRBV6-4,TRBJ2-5,CASSDSPGQGETQYF
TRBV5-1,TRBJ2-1,CASSLGGGLYNEQFF
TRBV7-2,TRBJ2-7,CASSLRQGPYEQYF
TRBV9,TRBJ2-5,CASSTSGRPQETQYF
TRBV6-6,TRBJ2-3,CASSLTSVTDTQYF
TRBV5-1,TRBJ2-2,CASSPQGGALTGELFF
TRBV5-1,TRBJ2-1,CASSIFSGQNNNEQFF
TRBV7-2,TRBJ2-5,CASSSPGGGSGPQGETQYF
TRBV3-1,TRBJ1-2,CASSQSLGYTF
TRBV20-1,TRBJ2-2,CSAVSPWAGELFF
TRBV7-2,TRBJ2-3,CASSADWDQGTDTQYF
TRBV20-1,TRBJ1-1,CSAGLNTEAFF
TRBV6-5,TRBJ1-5,CASSPGLWGNQPQHF
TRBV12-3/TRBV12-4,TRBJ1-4,CASSPLSDRYEKLFF
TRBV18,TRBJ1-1,CASSPQIENTEAFF
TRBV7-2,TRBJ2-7,CASSLGPLREQYF
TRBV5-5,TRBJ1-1,CASNPLGGSEAFF
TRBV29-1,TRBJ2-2,CSVEDREVLFF